This T cell receptor beta chain was retrieved from a study of siplizumab effects on memory and regulatory T cells. Study outcomes and limitations: Naive T cells looked more diverse than memory cells and looked like major alloresponse contributors. Versus approximately 27% in controls, the mappable alloreactive CD4+ clones averaged about 63% Treg-derived with siplizumab.

TCRdb's copy holds only in-frame clones and misses some; the assay was immunoSEQ multiplex PCR. The sample consists of 60,000 to 80,000 clones, over 80% of them appearing once. Concerning this clone itself: What it binds is not known.

The V segment lost 5 bases and the J segment 7 bases; nucleotides outside the gene matches: 4. CDR1 is SQVTM and CDR2 is ANQGSEA in the germline V gene. This CDR3 comprises 12 residues. Sequencing was done on a sample of memory CD4+ T cells sorted from blood. The chain carries TRBV29-1 and TRBJ2-7, with 11 bases fitting TRBD2. The receptor's source is a human donor in good health. Here the CDR3 DNA reads TGCAGCGTTAAACGGACTAGCGGGGAGCAGTACTTC. Amino acid sequence: CSVKRTSGEQYF.